The sequence of this T cell receptor beta chain was determined in a study of T-cell memory formation after mild COVID-19. For the study at large: The two donors had largely donor-specific TCR clusters.

TCR alpha and TCR beta cDNA libraries carrying sample barcodes and UMIs came from 5'RACE with constant-segment primers. TCRdb used MiXCR to reprocess the 5' RACE reads, holding one entry per CDR3 protein. The sample holds hundreds of thousands of distinct CDR3 sequences, under 20% seen once. This clonotype was recorded many times. Its antigen is still unknown. Looked up from germline, CDR1 is KGHDR and CDR2 is SFDVKD. The germline V and J ends were trimmed by 0 bases and 4 bases, with 13 bases remaining between them. This CDR3 has 16 amino acids. Study-level findings and limits: Mostly located in CM and EM were contracting CD4+ clones, with contracting CD8+ clones located in EMRA.

The rearrangement uses TRBV24-1 and TRBJ2-3; D might be TRBD1 (5 bases). Input material: PBMCs or a T cell subset sorted from them (not recorded which). This clonotype was sampled from a man younger than 30 who had mild COVID-19 (a few samples of this study predate the infection). Cell type and time point are not known. The CDR3 loop is CATSDLGSEGADTQYF. The CDR3 nucleotides are TGTGCCACCAGTGATTTGGGGTCCGAAGGGGCAGATACGCAGTATTTT.